Listed below are T cell receptor beta chains from one sample, sequenced in a study of regulatory T cells in long-lasting Graves disease. TCRdb fed the multiplex PCR reads into MiXCR, producing one record per CDR3 protein. The sample shows some 300,000 distinct CDR3 sequences, 22% of them seen only once. The starting material was peripheral blood mononuclear cells (PBMCs), obtained when the disease was refractory, from a patient treated with antithyroid drugs. The receptors come from a female donor with Graves disease. Each CDR3 is given with its conserved first and last residue. Fields, in order: D gene, clone size, V gene, J gene, CDR3 protein, CDR3 DNA. The D gene is left open where the match is weak. Clone size is stated in some rows and not others, as once, few, many or a class when expanded.

>TRBD1|many|TRBV7-8|TRBJ2-7
CASSMGQSSYEQYF
TGTGCCAGCAGCATGGGACAGAGCTCCTACGAGCAGTACTTC
>.|.|TRBV28|TRBJ2-2
CASTNRDYLNTGELFF
TGTGCCAGCACCAACAGGGACTACCTGAACACCGGGGAGCTGTTTTTT
>.|few|TRBV5-1|TRBJ2-3
CASSLAGGTDTQYF
TGCGCCAGCAGCTTGGCGGGAGGCACAGATACGCAGTATTTT
>.|.|TRBV30|TRBJ1-1
CAWRGSGGRTEAFF
TGTGCCTGGAGAGGGTCCGGGGGGCGAACTGAAGCTTTCTTT
>TRBD2|.|TRBV9|TRBJ2-1
CASSYSGLAGDVSYNEQFF
TGTGCCAGCAGTTACTCGGGACTAGCGGGAGACGTATCCTACAATGAGCAGTTCTTC
>.|many|TRBV28|TRBJ1-1
CASSLSGKRDF
TGTGCCAGCAGTTTATCGGGGAAGCGAGACTTT
>TRBD1|few|TRBV6-2/TRBV6-3|TRBJ2-7
CASRHHRDRAYEQYF
TGTGCCAGCAGGCATCACCGGGACAGGGCCTACGAGCAGTACTTC
>TRBD1|.|TRBV30|TRBJ1-3
CAWSVGTDGNTIYF
TGTGCCTGGAGTGTTGGGACAGATGGAAACACCATATATTTT
>.|many|TRBV3-1|TRBJ2-7
CASSQDAAALYEQYF
TGTGCCAGCAGCCAAGATGCGGCGGCTCTCTACGAGCAGTACTTC
>.|.|TRBV28|TRBJ1-3
CASSGSFGGGSGNTIYF
TGTGCCAGCAGTGGTAGTTTTGGCGGCGGCTCTGGAAACACCATATATTTT
>.|many|TRBV7-2|TRBJ1-5
CASSLTGVSNQPQHF
TGTGCCAGCAGCCTGACTGGGGTTAGCAATCAGCCCCAGCATTTT
>.|.|TRBV5-1|TRBJ1-1
CASSEGQGGLAEAFF
TGCGCCAGCAGCGAGGGGCAGGGAGGGCTGGCTGAAGCTTTCTTT
>TRBD2|.|TRBV20-1|TRBJ2-7
CSARGTSGIYEQYF
TGCAGTGCTAGAGGGACTAGCGGGATCTACGAGCAGTACTTC
>.|.|TRBV11-2|TRBJ2-1
CASSNRQVGSYNEQFF
TGTGCCAGCAGCAACCGACAGGTGGGCTCCTACAATGAGCAGTTCTTC
>.|many|TRBV28|TRBJ1-2
CASSLQGTNYGYTF
TGTGCCAGCAGTTTACAGGGGACTAACTATGGCTACACCTTC
>.|few|TRBV10-3|TRBJ1-5
CAISAGDSNQPQHF
TGTGCCATCAGTGCAGGGGATAGCAATCAGCCCCAGCATTTT
>.|many|TRBV3-1|TRBJ2-7
CASSQFPQGSYEQYF
TGTGCCAGCAGCCAATTTCCGCAGGGGTCGTACGAGCAGTACTTC
>.|.|TRBV6-2/TRBV6-3|TRBJ2-3
CASRQPSTDTQYF
TGTGCCAGCAGACAGCCCAGCACAGATACGCAGTATTTT
>.|.|TRBV27|TRBJ2-1
CASSWAAYNEQFF
TGTGCCAGCAGTTGGGCGGCCTACAATGAGCAGTTCTTC
>TRBD1|few|TRBV4-3|TRBJ1-1
CASSQDREFPEAFF
TGCGCCAGCAGCCAGGACAGGGAGTTCCCTGAAGCTTTCTTT
>.|few|TRBV7-9|TRBJ2-4
CASSSQGDIQYF
TGTGCCAGCAGCTCACAGGGTGACATTCAGTACTTC
>TRBD2|many|TRBV9|TRBJ2-5
CASSPGGGETQYF
TGTGCCAGCAGCCCCGGGGGGGGAGAGACCCAGTACTTC
>.|many|TRBV12-5|TRBJ1-5
CASGLGPNQPQHF
TGTGCTAGTGGTTTGGGACCGAATCAGCCCCAGCATTTT
>TRBD2|.|TRBV2|TRBJ2-2
CASSEVAGGVGELFF
TGTGCCAGCAGTGAAGTTGCGGGAGGCGTCGGGGAGCTGTTTTTT
>TRBD1|.|TRBV18|TRBJ1-2
CASSPNEAGRNRGGFYGYTF
TGTGCCAGCTCACCTAACGAAGCCGGAAGAAACAGGGGCGGGTTCTATGGCTACACCTTC
>.|many|TRBV30|TRBJ1-4
CAWRPGAEKLFF
TGTGCCTGGAGGCCTGGGGCTGAAAAACTGTTTTTT
>TRBD2|.|TRBV5-6|TRBJ2-5
CASSPVLAGFQETQYF
TGTGCCAGCAGCCCCGTCCTAGCGGGCTTCCAAGAGACCCAGTACTTC
>TRBD1|many|TRBV12-3/TRBV12-4|TRBJ2-7
CASSLGQGAFYEQYF
TGTGCCAGCAGCTTGGGACAGGGGGCCTTTTACGAGCAGTACTTC
>.|.|TRBV9|TRBJ2-1
CASSLGGGAYNEQFF
TGTGCCAGCAGCTTAGGAGGAGGGGCCTACAATGAGCAGTTCTTC
>.|many|TRBV30|TRBJ2-2
CAWSVGNTGELFF
TGTGCCTGGAGTGTTGGGAACACCGGGGAGCTGTTTTTT
>.|many|TRBV27|TRBJ2-7
CASSLLDPRGEGRYEQYF
TGTGCCAGCAGTTTACTGGACCCCAGGGGGGAGGGCCGCTACGAGCAGTACTTC
>.|many|TRBV24-1|TRBJ2-5
CATSDWNGYQETQYF
TGTGCCACCAGTGATTGGAACGGCTACCAAGAGACCCAGTACTTC
>TRBD2|.|TRBV3-1|TRBJ2-7
CASSQVTSGRASYEQYF
TGTGCCAGCAGCCAAGTTACTAGCGGGAGGGCCTCGTACGAGCAGTACTTC
>TRBD1|.|TRBV6-5|TRBJ1-4
CASSYSTGAGNEKLFF
TGTGCCAGCAGTTACTCTACAGGGGCGGGTAATGAAAAGCTGTTTTTT
>.|.|TRBV9|TRBJ2-4
CASSNNPLSPSPRVQYF
TGTGCCAGCTCCAACAACCCACTATCCCCCTCTCCAAGGGTTCAGTACTTC
>.|few|TRBV19|TRBJ2-7
CASSIDRFGRLDEQYF
TGTGCCAGTAGTATAGATCGGTTTGGGCGGCTCGACGAGCAGTACTTC